These 10 T cell receptor beta chains share one sample of origin, sequenced in a study of T cell responses to AZD1222 COVID-19 vaccine. Profiling relied on immunoSEQ multiplex PCR, and the TCRdb table lists in-frame clones only, not all of them. The table shows tens of thousands of clones, with roughly 90% occurring only once. This specimen consisted of peripheral blood, obtained 28 days after the second AZD1222 dose. Every receptor here comes from an adult who received the AZD1222 COVID-19 vaccine.

The CDR3 sequence: CASSWTGLGAGELFF. The CDR3 DNA sequence: TGCGCCAGCAGCTGGACAGGGCTGGGGGCCGGGGAGCTGTTTTTT. The rearrangement links TRBV5-1 to TRBJ2-2; 8 nucleotides match TRBD1. This CDR3 is 15 amino acids long. Germline V gene lookup returns CDR1 SGHRS and CDR2 YFSETQ. Trimming cost V 3 bases and J 6 bases; bases outside gene matches: 7.

The chain has TRBV5-1 and TRBJ2-2, with D unclear. Germline V CDR1 and CDR2: SGHRS, YFSETQ. CDR3 size: 14 residues. V gave up 0 bases and J gave up 3 bases, with 6 bases separating them. The CDR3 nucleotides are TGCGCCAGCAGCTTGGCCCTGGACACCGGGGAGCTGTTTTTT. Protein product: CASSLALDTGELFF.

This clone was counted only a few times. The chain combines TRBV4-1 with TRBJ1-3, with TRBD1 matching over 8 bases. This CDR3 is built from 15 residues. Germline-derived CDR1 and CDR2 are MGHRA and YSYEKL. Unmatched junction bases numbered 7, after V lost 6 bases and J lost 3 bases. CDR3 sequence: CASSRTGTSGNTIYF. CDR3 coding DNA: TGCGCCAGCAGTCGGACAGGGACCAGTGGAAACACCATATATTTT.

The chain carries TRBV28 and TRBJ1-4; 9 nucleotides align to TRBD1. The germline CDR1 and CDR2 sequences are MDHEN and SYDVKM. This CDR3 contains 15 residues. Trimming took 5 bases from V and 6 from J; bases not matched to a gene: 7. CDR3 residues: CASSLPGQGDEKLFF. The CDR3 DNA reads as TGTGCCAGCAGTCTCCCGGGACAGGGAGATGAAAAACTGTTTTTT.

The genes are TRBV7-8 and TRBJ2-2; 9 positions match TRBD1. Germline loops: CDR1 SGHVS, CDR2 FQNEAQ. Trimming took 3 bases from V and 6 from J; bases not matched to a gene: 8. The CDR3 contains 16 residues. CDR3 DNA: TGTGCCAGCAGCTTCCGGGACAGGGATTCAGCCGGGGAGCTGTTTTTT. Its translation: CASSFRDRDSAGELFF.

The chain recombines TRBV5-6 with TRBJ2-4; a possible D gene is TRBD2 (5 bases). V shed 2 bases and J shed 1 base, with 7 bases lying between them. Germline values: CDR1 SGHDT, CDR2 YYEEEE. The CDR3 loop spans 14 amino acids. This CDR3 is CASSFSGAKNIQYF. CDR3 DNA sequence: TGTGCCAGCAGCTTTTCGGGGGCCAAAAACATTCAGTACTTC.

The gene calls are TRBV7-2 and TRBJ2-2; D is unclear. Germline CDR1 and CDR2: SGHTA and FQGNSA. CDR3 length: 14 residues. Trimming took 1 base from V and 2 from J, leaving 5 bases between them. The CDR3 region is CASSLEGNTGELFF. The CDR3 nucleotides read TGTGCCAGCAGCTTAGAGGGTAACACCGGGGAGCTGTTTTTT.

V is TRBV28 and J is TRBJ2-2; the D is unclear. The CDR3 is made up of 12 amino acids. Trimming took off 6 bases at V and 7 bases at J, with 9 bases between the two ends. Per the germline V gene, CDR1 is MDHEN and CDR2 is SYDVKM. CDR3 amino acids: CASRGWGGELFF. CDR3 sequence (DNA): TGTGCCAGCAGAGGCTGGGGCGGGGAGCTGTTTTTT.

J is TRBJ1-2 and V is TRBV7-2; 8 bases align to TRBD1. This CDR3 has 15 amino acids. V trimming: 5 bases; J trimming: 4 bases; junction bases outside the gene matches: 9. Germline loops: CDR1 SGHTA, CDR2 FQGNSA. Written as DNA, the CDR3 is TGTGCCAGCAGCCCCCCGGGACAGGCCCCCTATGGCTACACCTTC. Its translation: CASSPPGQAPYGYTF.

The chain couples TRBV19 to TRBJ1-3; TRBD1 is a possible D gene (6 bases). There are 15 residues in the CDR3. V lost 5 bases and J lost 4, with 15 bases in between. Germline V CDR1 and CDR2: LNHDA, SQIVND (reference sequence). CDR3 amino acids: CASSAQWGAGNTIYF. DNA for the CDR3: TGTGCCAGTAGTGCCCAATGGGGGGCCGGAAACACCATATATTTT.